This T cell receptor (beta chain) was captured in a study of T-cell memory formation after mild COVID-19. Overall study: Clusters were largely donor specific. Broader study findings: Clones contracting over day 15 to 85 were CD4/CD8 balanced, with later expanders leaning CD4+. Unconfirmed was the SARS-CoV-2 specificity of second-wave clones that peaked on day 37. The study found contracting CD4+ clones mainly in CM and EM and contracting CD8+ clones in EMRA.

The V and J ends lost 0 bases and 0 bases respectively, with 10 bases between them. Germline V gene sequence: CDR1 WSHSY, CDR2 SAAADI. CDR3 length: 16 amino acids. This clonotype was detected only a few times. The antigen remains undetermined. TCRdb re-called the 5' RACE reads with MiXCR, one entry per CDR3 protein. The sample holds fewer than 95,000 distinct CDR3 sequences, around 16% seen once. Sample: PBMCs or a T cell subset sorted from them (not recorded which). This TCR was recovered from a man aged 18 to 29 who had mild COVID-19 (a few samples of this study predate the infection). Cell type and time point are not known. This sequence joins TRBV10-2 and TRBJ2-3; D is undetermined. The CDR3 protein is CASSESEGASTDTQYF. CDR3 in DNA: TGCGCCAGCAGTGAGTCGGAAGGTGCGAGCACAGATACGCAGTATTTT.